The 26 T cell receptor beta chains given below trace back to one sample, sequenced in a study of OX40 agonist ivuxolimab in advanced cancers. Generated by immunoSEQ multiplex PCR, the TCRdb table keeps only in-frame clones and is missing some. The sample lists fewer than 85,000 clones, over 75% seen once, with around 8% in the top ten. The sample in question was CD4+ or CD8+ T cells sorted from blood, obtained in a trial of the OX40 agonist ivuxolimab. The receptors stem from an adult with an advanced solid tumor such as melanoma, head and neck, liver or kidney cancer.

The chain combines TRBV14 with TRBJ1-2; D gene uncertain. V lost 3 bases and J 3 bases, leaving 17 bases between the germline ends. CDR3 size: 16 residues. Germline V gene sequence: CDR1 SGHDN, CDR2 FVKESK. The CDR3, as DNA: TGTGCCAGCAGCCATGACCCCCGGACCGGAGACTATGGCTACACCTTC. It is translated as CASSHDPRTGDYGYTF.

V usage is TRBV4-1 and J usage is TRBJ2-5; D is undetermined. CDR3 length: 13 residues. Germline CDR1 MGHRA, CDR2 YSYEKL. The V and J ends lost 1 base and 4 bases respectively, with 7 bases between them. The CDR3 sequence: CASSQAQLETQYF. The CDR3 coding sequence is TGCGCCAGCAGCCAAGCACAGTTAGAGACCCAGTACTTC.

This sequence joins TRBV14 and TRBJ2-3; 7 bases line up with TRBD2. Germline V gene sequence: CDR1 SGHDN, CDR2 FVKESK. V was pared by 2 bases and J by 7 bases, with 3 bases of the junction left unmatched. The length of the CDR3 is 13 residues. The CDR3 reads CASSQLGTNTQYF. Written as DNA, the CDR3 is TGTGCCAGCAGCCAATTGGGGACTAATACGCAGTATTTT.

This chain joins TRBV19 and TRBJ2-2; D ambiguous. CDR3 length: 14 amino acids. The germline V and J ends were trimmed by 1 base and 4 bases, with 7 bases remaining between them. Germline V gives CDR1 LNHDA, CDR2 SQIVND (reference sequence). CDR3 residues: CASSIGSSTGELFF. CDR3 bases: TGTGCCAGTAGTATAGGGTCTAGCACCGGGGAGCTGTTTTTT.

The rearrangement links TRBV7-3 to TRBJ1-1; no reliable D call. CDR3 size: 13 residues. Trimming pared 1 base from V and 1 base from J, leaving 4 bases between. Germline V gives CDR1 SGHTA, CDR2 FQGTGA. The CDR3 nucleotides read TGTGCCAGCAGCTTAATAGAGAACACTGAAGCTTTCTTT. Translated: CASSLIENTEAFF. The full variable domain, rest sourced from reference TRBV7-3 and TRBJ1-1, is GAGVSQTPSNKVTEKGKYVELRCDPISGHTALYWYRQSLGQGPEFLIYFQGTGAADDSGLPNDRFFAVRPEGSVSTLKIQRTERGDSAVYLCASSLIENTEAFFGQGTRLTVV.

The rearrangement uses TRBV30 and TRBJ1-5, with 9 bases that match TRBD1. This CDR3 contains 14 residues. CDR1 is GTSNPN, CDR2 SVGIG, per germline (reference sequence). V lost 4 bases and J lost 7; bases outside the gene matches: 8. In nucleotides, the CDR3 is TGTGCCTGGACTCCGGGACAGGGTTACCAGCCCCAGCATTTT. The encoded protein is CAWTPGQGYQPQHF.

The chain couples TRBV9 to TRBJ2-3; 13 positions agree with TRBD2. The V gene's germline CDR1 is SGDLS and CDR2 YYNGEE. The V gene end was trimmed by 4 bases and the J gene end by 8 bases; junction bases not matched to a gene: 7. This CDR3 has 15 residues. The CDR3 DNA is TGTGCCAGCAGCAGGACTAGCGGGGGCAAGGGTACGCAGTATTTT. It yields the protein CASSRTSGGKGTQYF.

The V call is TRBV30, the J call TRBJ1-5; D is uncertain. The CDR3 has 14 residues. V lost 1 base and J 5 bases, leaving 12 bases between the germline ends. Germline CDR1 reads GTSNPN; CDR2 reads SVGIG (reference sequence). CDR3 sequence: CAWSGASGYQPQHF. CDR3 DNA sequence: TGTGCCTGGAGTGGGGCGAGTGGCTATCAGCCCCAGCATTTT. Filled out from reference TRBV30 and TRBJ1-5, the complete variable domain reads SQTIHQWPATLVQPVGSPLSLECTVEGTSNPNLYWYRQAAGRGLQLLFYSVGIGQISSEVPQNLSASRPQDRQFILSSKKLLLSDSGFYLCAWSGASGYQPQHFGDGTRLSIL.

This clone was seen just once. The V call is TRBV2, the J call TRBJ1-5; 10 nucleotides agree with TRBD1. Germline loops: CDR1 SNHLY, CDR2 FYNNEI. The CDR3 extends over 15 amino acids. V was clipped by 5 bases and J by 7 bases; unmatched bases: 8. CDR3 amino acids: CASSRLGQGGQPQHF. DNA of the CDR3: TGTGCCAGCAGTCGCCTTGGACAGGGGGGACAGCCCCAGCATTTT.

This clone was observed a single time. The rearrangement links TRBV18 to TRBJ2-5, with D perhaps given as TRBD1 or TRBD2 (6 bases each). Germline loops: CDR1 KGHSH, CDR2 LQKENI. The CDR3 spans 17 residues. V shed 3 bases and J shed 1 base, with 18 bases lying between them. DNA of the CDR3: TGTGCCAGCTCACCTGGGTCTGCCGGAGGGGGCCAAGAGACCCAGTACTTC. Residues: CASSPGSAGGGQETQYF.

The rearrangement uses TRBV4-3 and TRBJ2-5; D may be TRBD1 (6 bases). CDR3 length: 15 residues. V lost 1 base to trimming and J lost 1 base, with 10 bases between them. CDR1 and CDR2 (germline): LGHNA, YSLEER. Here the CDR3 reads CASSQADRPQETQYF. DNA of the CDR3: TGCGCCAGCAGCCAAGCAGACAGGCCCCAAGAGACCCAGTACTTC.

The V and J genes are TRBV10-3 and TRBJ2-2; no firm D call. Trimming cost V 10 bases and J 3 bases, with 21 bases left between them. Germline loops: CDR1 ENHRY, CDR2 SYGVKD. CDR3 length equals 16 residues. The CDR3 here is CATRSSGGEDTGELFF. CDR3 DNA: TGTGCCACTAGGTCGTCCGGCGGCGAGGACACCGGGGAGCTGTTTTTT.

This CDR3 is CASRKQGAGYTF. The DNA of the CDR3 is TGTGCCAGCCGAAAACAGGGGGCTGGCTACACCTTC. This chain links TRBV28 with TRBJ1-2, with 9 positions matching TRBD1. J was trimmed by 7 bases and V by 8 bases; bases with no gene match: 5. The CDR3 has 12 residues. The V gene's germline CDR1 is MDHEN and CDR2 SYDVKM.

The chain links TRBV18 to TRBJ1-3, with D maybe TRBD1 (5 bases). This CDR3 spans 15 amino acids. From germline, CDR1 is KGHSH and CDR2 LQKENI. The V end lost 1 base, the J end lost 3 bases, and 10 bases lay between the germline ends. The CDR3 DNA is TGTGCCAGCTCACCACAGGAGGGGCATGGAAACACCATATATTTT. This codes for CASSPQEGHGNTIYF.

This rearrangement joins TRBV18 to TRBJ1-6; 7 bases are shared with TRBD1. The CDR3 is 14 amino acids. Germline trimming cut 5 bases from V and 7 bases from J; bases unmatched to any gene: 5. CDR1 and CDR2 (germline): KGHSH, LQKENI. The CDR3 DNA reads as TGTGCCAGCTCATTGGACAGGAGAAATTCACCCCTCCACTTT. Its protein is CASSLDRRNSPLHF.

This clone was seen a handful of times. This chain connects TRBV9 to TRBJ1-6; D ambiguous. This CDR3 contains 14 residues. V lost 4 bases, J lost 7 bases, and 12 bases lay in between. Per germline, CDR1 SGDLS and CDR2 YYNGEE. The CDR3 is CASSPEGGNSPLHF. The CDR3 DNA is TGTGCCAGCAGCCCCGAAGGCGGGAATTCACCCCTCCACTTT.

This rearrangement joins TRBV6-6 to TRBJ1-6; 10 bases match TRBD1. Unmatched junction bases numbered 9, after V lost 10 bases and J lost 9 bases. The CDR3 has 14 amino acids. From germline, CDR1 is MNHNY and CDR2 SVGAGI (reference sequence). CDR3 DNA: TGTGCCACCCGGGACAGGGGTATTATTTCACCCCTCCACTTT. Translating it yields CATRDRGIISPLHF.

The genes are TRBV7-2 and TRBJ2-3; 8 bases agree with TRBD2. Germline values: CDR1 SGHTA, CDR2 FQGNSA. V lost 3 bases, J lost 3 bases, and 2 bases stayed unmatched. The CDR3 covers 14 residues. As DNA, the CDR3 is TGTGCCAGCAGCTTCGGGGGGGCTACAGATACGCAGTATTTT. Translation gives CASSFGGATDTQYF. Full variable domain (remainder filled in from reference TRBV7-2 and TRBJ2-3): GAGVSQSPSNKVTEKGKDVELRCDPISGHTALYWYRQSLGQGLEFLIYFQGNSAPDKSGLPSDRFSAERTGGSVSTLTIQRTQQEDSAVYLCASSFGGATDTQYFGPGTRLTVL.

This chain connects TRBV5-1 to TRBJ2-3; TRBD1 might be the D (6 bases). The germline V gene encodes CDR1 SGHRS and CDR2 YFSETQ. The V gene lost 0 bases and the J gene lost 9 bases, with 11 bases spanning the gap. The CDR3 has 13 amino acids. The CDR3 sequence is CASSLEGQGTQYF. The DNA for the CDR3 is TGCGCCAGCAGCTTGGAGGGGCAGGGGACGCAGTATTTT.

This clone was recorded a few times. V gene TRBV6-5 combines with J gene TRBJ1-3; D remains ambiguous. Germline values: CDR1 MNHEY, CDR2 SVGAGI. The CDR3 consists of 15 residues. Trimming removed 5 bases at V and 0 bases at J, with 11 bases between. CDR3 sequence reads: CASSPRTVSGNTIYF. CDR3 nucleotide sequence: TGTGCCAGCAGTCCTCGGACGGTCTCTGGAAACACCATATATTTT.

This clone was picked up one time. The rearrangement uses TRBV6-1 and TRBJ2-1, with D tentatively TRBD2 (7 bases). V shed 3 bases and J shed 8 bases, with 14 bases lying between them. The CDR3 sequence is 14 residues long. CDR1 and CDR2 from the germline V gene are MNHNS and SASEGT. CDR3 sequence: CASSDRGGGDEQFF. The CDR3 coding sequence is TGTGCCAGCAGTGATCGAGGAGGGGGGGATGAGCAGTTCTTC.

The rearrangement joins TRBV6-5 to TRBJ2-3; 13 nucleotides align to TRBD2. The CDR3 sequence is 15 residues long. The V gene's germline CDR1 is MNHEY and CDR2 SVGAGI. Trimming took 5 bases from V and 7 from J; bases not matched to a gene: 6. The chain's CDR3 is CASSILAGGPHTQYF. In nucleotides, the CDR3 is TGTGCCAGCAGTATACTAGCGGGGGGGCCTCATACGCAGTATTTT.

J is TRBJ2-2 and V is TRBV18; 7 bases map to TRBD2. With V trimmed by 3 bases and J by 6 bases, 10 bases remained unmatched. The CDR3 covers 16 residues. Germline assignment: CDR1 KGHSH and CDR2 LQKENI. The CDR3 reads CASSPLALAGAGELFF. In nucleotides, the CDR3 is TGTGCCAGCTCACCCCTGGCTTTAGCGGGCGCCGGGGAGCTGTTTTTT.

This chain joins TRBV11-3 and TRBJ2-2, with a weak D call TRBD1 (6 bases). Germline CDR1 SGHNT, CDR2 YENEEA. The CDR3 loop spans 14 amino acids. V lost 0 bases to trimming and J lost 4 bases, with 6 bases between them. This CDR3 is CASSLEQGTGELFF. For the CDR3, the DNA is TGTGCCAGCAGCTTAGAACAGGGCACCGGGGAGCTGTTTTTT.

The chain combines TRBV19 with TRBJ1-4, with 9 bases lining up with TRBD1. V trimming: 3 bases; J trimming: 8 bases; junction bases outside the gene matches: 7. Germline CDR1 is LNHDA and CDR2 is SQIVND (reference sequence). This CDR3 is 15 amino acids long. DNA of the CDR3: TGTGCCAGTAGTATCCTCGGACAGGGGAGGGAAAAACTGTTTTTT. Residues: CASSILGQGREKLFF.

The rearrangement joins TRBV5-4 to TRBJ2-5, with a tentative D call TRBD1 (7 bases). V was trimmed by 3 bases and J by 4 bases, leaving 13 bases between them. Germline loops: CDR1 SGHNT, CDR2 YYREEE (reference sequence). The CDR3 sequence is 14 residues long. The CDR3 is CASSSRQGGETQYF. In DNA form, the CDR3 reads TGTGCCAGCAGCTCCCGACAGGGAGGAGAGACCCAGTACTTC.